These 26 T cell receptor beta chains originate from one sample sequenced in a study of shared clonotypes between healthy human individuals. Naive CD8 populations comprised CD45RO-negative cells positively selected for CCR7, excluding terminally differentiated effector memory CD45RA+ cells. Some clones are missing from TCRdb's copy, which holds only in-frame ones; the method was immunoSEQ multiplex PCR. The sample lists about 1.9 million clones, just under 95% occurring once. The sequenced sample was naive CD8+ T cells from PBMCs. Source of these receptors: a man between 18 and 29 years old in good health. Some clones in this sample may be carry-over from other donors' samples.

This clone came up a few times. This chain uses TRBV6-1 with TRBJ1-5; no clear D gene. The CDR3 length is 15 residues. CDR1 is MNHNS, CDR2 SASEGT, per germline. Deletions cut 3 bases from V and 2 bases from J, with 11 bases between. CDR3 coding DNA: TGTGCCAGCAGTGACTGGGTAAATGGCAATCAGCCCCAGCATTTT. It translates to CASSDWVNGNQPQHF.

The V and J genes are TRBV4-1 and TRBJ2-7; D is unresolved. From germline, CDR1 is MGHRA and CDR2 YSYEKL. V lost 4 bases, J lost 2 bases, and 21 bases lay in between. This CDR3 comprises 17 residues. CDR3 amino acids: CASSLRHQVTSTYEQYF. In DNA, the CDR3 is TGCGCCAGCAGCCTCCGCCACCAGGTCACTTCTACCTACGAGCAGTACTTC.

The chain carries TRBV27 and TRBJ1-2, with D possibly TRBD1 on 5 matching bases. The CDR3 is 13 residues long. Germline assignment: CDR1 MNHEY and CDR2 SMNVEV (reference sequence). V lost 5 bases, J lost 4 bases, and 11 bases lay in between. The CDR3 loop reads CASSPSGIYGYTF. CDR3 sequence (DNA): TGTGCCAGCAGTCCGTCAGGGATCTATGGCTACACCTTC.

The chain uses TRBV10-1 and TRBJ2-7; tentatively, D is TRBD1 (6 bases). The CDR3 has 15 amino acids. Looked up from germline, CDR1 is WNHNN and CDR2 is SYGVQD (reference sequence). Trimming took 5 bases from V and 2 from J, leaving 16 bases between them. CDR3: CASSLGASFPYEQYF. The CDR3 nucleotides read TGCGCCAGCAGTCTGGGGGCTTCCTTTCCCTACGAGCAGTACTTC.

This sequence joins TRBV28 and TRBJ2-7; tentative D call: TRBD1 (6 bases). The CDR3 is made up of 13 amino acids. Deletions cut 5 bases from V and 7 bases from J, with 15 bases between. Looked up from germline, CDR1 is MDHEN and CDR2 is SYDVKM. CDR3: CASSQTGNKEQYF. The CDR3 coding sequence is TGTGCCAGCAGTCAAACAGGGAACAAAGAGCAGTACTTC.

There are a few counts of this clone. Additional DNA sequences in this sample encode the identical CDR3. The chain links TRBV28 to TRBJ2-7; TRBD1 agrees at 7 bases. The CDR3 sequence is 12 residues long. The junction had 0 bases not matched to a gene; V was cut back by 3 bases and J by 4 bases. Per germline, CDR1 MDHEN and CDR2 SYDVKM. Here the CDR3 DNA reads TGTGCCAGCAGTTTCAGGGGGTACGAGCAGTACTTC. Translation: CASSFRGYEQYF.

This chain uses TRBV4-1 with TRBJ2-2; TRBD2 aligns across 11 bases. Per the germline V gene, CDR1 is MGHRA and CDR2 is YSYEKL. This CDR3 spans 19 amino acids. V lost 4 bases, J lost 6 bases, and 16 bases stayed unmatched. The CDR3 spells CASSLLLAGVGIGAGELFF. The CDR3, as DNA: TGCGCCAGCAGCCTTTTACTAGCGGGAGTTGGAATAGGCGCCGGGGAGCTGTTTTTT.

This sequence joins TRBV7-7 and TRBJ2-5, with 7 bases aligning to TRBD1. Germline V gene sequence: CDR1 SSHAT, CDR2 FNYEAQ (reference sequence). CDR3 length: 15 residues. V trimming: 2 bases; J trimming: 5 bases; junction bases outside the gene matches: 8. The chain's CDR3 is CASSLNRGRSETQYF. DNA for the CDR3: TGTGCCAGCAGCTTAAACAGGGGTCGGTCGGAGACCCAGTACTTC.

V is TRBV19 and J is TRBJ2-2, with D possibly matching TRBD1 (6 bases). The V gene's germline CDR1 is LNHDA and CDR2 SQIVND (reference sequence). The V end was cut by 5 bases, the J end by 1 base, with 8 bases between. The CDR3 has 14 amino acids. The CDR3 nucleotides are TGTGCCAGTAGTTGGGGGCAGAACACCGGGGAGCTGTTTTTT. Its translation is CASSWGQNTGELFF. Supplemented by reference TRBV19 and TRBJ2-2, the full variable domain reads DGGITQSPKYLFRKEGQNVTLSCEQNLNHDAMYWYRQDPGQGLRLIYYSQIVNDFQKGDIAEGYSVSREKKESFPLTVTSAQKNPTAFYLCASSWGQNTGELFFGEGSRLTVL.

This clone was seen once. V is TRBV11-2 and J is TRBJ2-1; TRBD2 agrees at 12 bases. The junction had 6 bases not matched to a gene; V was cut back by 5 bases and J by 10 bases. The CDR3 has 14 amino acids. CDR1 and CDR2 (germline): SGHAT, FQNNGV. The CDR3 sequence: CASSPGLAGLEQFF. CDR3 nucleotides: TGTGCCAGCAGCCCGGGACTAGCGGGCCTAGAGCAGTTCTTC.

The sample holds a few counts of this clone. The rearrangement links TRBV7-9 to TRBJ2-2, with 9 nucleotides matching TRBD1. Germline CDR1 reads SEHNR; CDR2 reads FQNEAQ (reference sequence). This CDR3 contains 18 residues. With 4 bases clipped from V and 1 base from J, the junction kept 10 bases outside the gene matches. The DNA of the CDR3 is TGTGCCAGCAGCTCAAACCGGGACAGGGCCTTGAACACCGGGGAGCTGTTTTTT. Amino acids: CASSSNRDRALNTGELFF.

In DNA form, the CDR3 reads TGCAGCGTTGACTTACCGGGACAGACCTATGGCTACACCTTC. Its translation: CSVDLPGQTYGYTF. This chain links TRBV29-1 with TRBJ1-2, with 7 positions matching TRBD1. The CDR3 has 14 amino acids. V lost 3 bases to trimming and J lost 4 bases; unmatched junction nucleotides: 8. The germline V gene encodes CDR1 SQVTM and CDR2 ANQGSEA.

This clone has more than one count but fewer than ten. Within the sample, other DNA sequences also encode this same CDR3. The CDR3 protein is CASSWTGNTEAFF. In nucleotides, the CDR3 is TGTGCCAGCAGCTGGACAGGGAACACTGAAGCTTTCTTT. The chain uses TRBV27 and TRBJ1-1, with 7 bases identical to TRBD1. The CDR3 has 13 residues. V shed 6 bases and J 1 base; nucleotides not matched to a gene: 2. The V gene's germline CDR1 is MNHEY and CDR2 SMNVEV (reference sequence).

This chain joins TRBV9 and TRBJ1-2, with D hard to call. The ends were cut back, 0 bases at V and 0 bases at J, with 12 bases in the middle. CDR1 and CDR2 (germline): SGDLS, YYNGEE. The length of the CDR3 is 16 residues. CDR3: CASSVEAAAPNYGYTF. The CDR3 DNA follows: TGTGCCAGCAGCGTAGAGGCGGCAGCCCCTAACTATGGCTACACCTTC.

In its sample, this clone was seen a few times. This chain joins TRBV29-1 and TRBJ2-2, with D unclear. The CDR3 is 13 amino acids. Trimming removed 7 bases at V and 0 bases at J, with 9 bases between. CDR1 is SQVTM and CDR2 is ANQGSEA in the germline V gene. CDR3 region: CSGVGANTGELFF. The CDR3 coding sequence is TGCAGCGGAGTCGGAGCGAACACCGGGGAGCTGTTTTTT.

The sample holds one count of this clone. The chain couples TRBV27 to TRBJ1-3; a weak D match, TRBD1 (6 bases). The CDR3 is 16 amino acids. Trimming removed 5 bases at V and 0 bases at J, with 14 bases between. Per germline, CDR1 MNHEY and CDR2 SMNVEV (reference sequence). The CDR3 region has the DNA TGTGCCAGCAGTGCCCGGGACAAGAGCTCTGGAAACACCATATATTTT. This encodes CASSARDKSSGNTIYF.

This chain connects TRBV11-2 to TRBJ1-4, with a weak D call TRBD1 (5 bases). CDR1 SGHAT and CDR2 FQNNGV come from the germline V gene. The length of the CDR3 is 19 residues. V was clipped by 2 bases and J by 2 bases, with 21 bases between them. CDR3 sequence: CASSLYGGPSPRTNEKLFF. CDR3 sequence (DNA): TGTGCCAGCAGCTTATACGGGGGACCCTCCCCGAGGACTAATGAAAAACTGTTTTTT.

This clone was recorded many times. The J gene is TRBJ1-5, the V gene TRBV11-2; D unclear. V gave up 5 bases and J gave up 6 bases, with 11 bases separating them. Germline V gives CDR1 SGHAT, CDR2 FQNNGV. CDR3 size: 13 residues. For the CDR3, the DNA is TGTGCCAGCAGCCTTAGTTACGGTCAGCCCCAGCATTTT. It translates to CASSLSYGQPQHF.

For the CDR3, the DNA is TGCAGCGTCCCGGGACAGGGGTATCAAGAGACCCAGTACTTC. As protein: CSVPGQGYQETQYF. This chain uses TRBV29-1 with TRBJ2-5; 10 bases are shared with TRBD1. Germline V gene data show CDR1 as SQVTM and CDR2 as ANQGSEA. V lost 6 bases to trimming and J lost 2 bases; unmatched junction nucleotides: 6. This CDR3 region has 14 residues. Looking up the rest from reference TRBV29-1 and TRBJ2-5 gives the full variable domain: SAVISQKPSRDICQRGTSLTIQCQVDSQVTMMFWYRQQPGQSLTLIATANQGSEATYESGFVIDKFPISRPNLTFSTLTVSNMSPEDSSIYLCSVPGQGYQETQYFGPGTRLLVL.

The rearrangement links TRBV25-1 to TRBJ2-1, with a tentative D call TRBD2 (5 bases). The germline V gene has CDR1 MGHDK and CDR2 SYGVNS. The CDR3 runs to 14 residues. V was trimmed by 7 bases and J by 6 bases, leaving 16 bases between them. The CDR3 nucleotides read TGTGCCAGCAACCATAGAGGGCCTAGCAATGAGCAGTTCTTC. Its protein product is CASNHRGPSNEQFF.

This chain joins TRBV6-5 and TRBJ1-1, with D uncertain. The CDR3 covers 13 residues. V lost 5 bases, J lost 0 bases, and 7 bases lay in between. Looked up from germline, CDR1 is MNHEY and CDR2 is SVGAGI. CDR3: CASSGRLNTEAFF. CDR3 nucleotide sequence: TGTGCCAGCAGTGGACGGTTGAACACTGAAGCTTTCTTT.

In its sample, this clone was seen once. This chain joins TRBV27 and TRBJ2-7; D possibly corresponds to TRBD1 (6 bases). Per the germline V gene, CDR1 is MNHEY and CDR2 is SMNVEV (reference sequence). V lost 3 bases to trimming and J lost 2 bases, with 11 bases between them. There are 14 residues in the CDR3. CDR3 DNA: TGTGCCAGCAGTTTTAGGGGGAGCACCTACGAGCAGTACTTC. Residues: CASSFRGSTYEQYF.

The CDR3 DNA reads TGCGCCAGCAGCTCCGGGGACCTCCGGCGGTACTTC. It codes for CASSSGDLRRYF. V usage is TRBV5-1 and J usage is TRBJ2-5; D is perhaps TRBD1 or TRBD2 (5 bases each). This CDR3 spans 12 amino acids. V shed 3 bases and J shed 13 bases, with 16 bases lying between them. Per germline, CDR1 SGHRS and CDR2 YFSETQ.

This clone was seen more than once but under ten times. The same CDR3 can be traced to other DNA sequences in this sample. The chain carries TRBV29-1 and TRBJ1-1; D unclear. The germline gives CDR1 SQVTM, CDR2 ANQGSEA. The CDR3 has 11 amino acids. Trimming removed 1 base from V and 4 bases from J, with 4 bases in between. CDR3 in amino acids: CSVEGSTEAFF. The CDR3 region has the DNA TGCAGCGTTGAAGGGTCCACTGAAGCTTTCTTT.

V usage is TRBV19 and J usage is TRBJ2-6; D not certain. Trimming pared 6 bases from V and 0 bases from J, leaving 9 bases between. The CDR3 runs 15 residues. Germline V gene data show CDR1 as LNHDA and CDR2 as SQIVND (reference sequence). CDR3 nucleotides: TGTGCCAGTAGGATGGATTTCTCTGGGGCCAACGTCCTGACTTTC. Translation: CASRMDFSGANVLTF.

The J gene is TRBJ2-3, the V gene TRBV7-9, with 8 bases lining up with TRBD2. The ends lost 7 bases at V and 4 bases at J; junction bases unmatched: 10. Germline V gene sequence: CDR1 SEHNR, CDR2 FQNEAQ (reference sequence). The length of the CDR3 is 15 residues. CDR3 sequence: CASKGRAGGADTQYF. In DNA form, the CDR3 reads TGTGCCAGCAAGGGTCGGGCGGGAGGCGCAGATACGCAGTATTTT.